This T cell receptor beta chain is from a study of CD8 T cells in Susac syndrome. Study summary: Patients with Susac syndrome were, at the time of blood collection, therapy-naive, maintained on corticosteroids, or maintained on intravenous immunoglobulin alone. Study-level results: Sixteen Susac-specific public clones were found in total CD8+ repertoires and five or six in CD8+ TEMRA repertoires.

RNA was extracted with the RNeasy kit, and a quantity of about 0.45 to 1 ug was reverse transcribed using random hexamers. TCRdb processed the immunoSEQ multiplex PCR reads anew with MiXCR; each CDR3 protein has one entry. This table has over 80,000 distinct CDR3 sequences, roughly 94% appearing once. For this clonotype: Its antigen remains unknown.

TCR beta sequencing covered blood CD8+ and CD4+ T cells. This TCR came from a human donor with Susac syndrome. Input material: CD8+ T cells from PBMCs.

The CDR3 bases are TGTGCCAGCACGACCCCCGCAGACCCCCGGGGCGAGCAGTACTTC. Translated, it gives CASTTPADPRGEQYF. V gene TRBV6-2 or TRBV6-3 combines with J gene TRBJ2-7; D perhaps matches TRBD2 (5 bases). This CDR3 is built from 15 residues. V dropped 7 bases and J dropped 6 bases, with 22 bases sitting between them. Germline V gene lookup returns CDR1 MNHEY and CDR2 SVGEGT.